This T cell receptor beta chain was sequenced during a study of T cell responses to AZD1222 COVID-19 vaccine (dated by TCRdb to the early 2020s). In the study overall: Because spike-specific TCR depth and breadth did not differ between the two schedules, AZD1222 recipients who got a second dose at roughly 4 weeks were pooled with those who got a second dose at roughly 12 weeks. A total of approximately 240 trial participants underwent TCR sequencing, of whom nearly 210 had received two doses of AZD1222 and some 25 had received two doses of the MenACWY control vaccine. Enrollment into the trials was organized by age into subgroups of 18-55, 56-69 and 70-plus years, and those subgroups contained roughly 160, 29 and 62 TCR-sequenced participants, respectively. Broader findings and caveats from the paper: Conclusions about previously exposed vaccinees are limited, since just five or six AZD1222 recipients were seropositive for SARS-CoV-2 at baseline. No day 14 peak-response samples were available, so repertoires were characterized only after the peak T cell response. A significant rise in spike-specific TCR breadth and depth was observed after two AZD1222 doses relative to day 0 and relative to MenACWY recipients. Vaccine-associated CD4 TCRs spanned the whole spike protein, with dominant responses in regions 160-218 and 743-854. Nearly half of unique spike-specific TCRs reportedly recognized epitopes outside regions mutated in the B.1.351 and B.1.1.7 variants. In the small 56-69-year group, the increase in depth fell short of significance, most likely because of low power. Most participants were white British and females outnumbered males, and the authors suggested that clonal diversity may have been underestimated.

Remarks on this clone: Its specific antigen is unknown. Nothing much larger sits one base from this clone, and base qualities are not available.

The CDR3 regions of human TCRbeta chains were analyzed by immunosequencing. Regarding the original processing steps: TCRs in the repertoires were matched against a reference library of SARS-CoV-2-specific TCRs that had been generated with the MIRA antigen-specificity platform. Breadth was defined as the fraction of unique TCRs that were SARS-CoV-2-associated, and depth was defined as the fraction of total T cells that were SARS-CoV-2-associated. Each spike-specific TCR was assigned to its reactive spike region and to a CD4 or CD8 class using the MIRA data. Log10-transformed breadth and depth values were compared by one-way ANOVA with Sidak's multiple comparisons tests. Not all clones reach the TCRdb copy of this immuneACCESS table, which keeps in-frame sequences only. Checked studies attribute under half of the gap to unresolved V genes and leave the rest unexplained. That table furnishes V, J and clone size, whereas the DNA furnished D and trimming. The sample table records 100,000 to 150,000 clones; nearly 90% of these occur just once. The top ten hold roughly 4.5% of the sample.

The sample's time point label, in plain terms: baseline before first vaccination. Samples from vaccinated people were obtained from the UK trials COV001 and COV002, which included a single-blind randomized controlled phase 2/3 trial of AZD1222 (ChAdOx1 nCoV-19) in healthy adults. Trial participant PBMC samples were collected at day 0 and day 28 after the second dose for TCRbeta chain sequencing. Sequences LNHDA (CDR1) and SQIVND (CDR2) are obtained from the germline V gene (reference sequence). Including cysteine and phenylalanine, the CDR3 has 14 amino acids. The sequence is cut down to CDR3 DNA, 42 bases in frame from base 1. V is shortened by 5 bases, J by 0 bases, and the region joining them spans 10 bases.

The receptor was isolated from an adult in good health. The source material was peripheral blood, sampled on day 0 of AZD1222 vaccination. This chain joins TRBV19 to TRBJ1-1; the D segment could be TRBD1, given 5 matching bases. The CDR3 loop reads CASSPGTVNTEAFF. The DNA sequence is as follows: TGTGCCAGTAGTCCCGGGACGGTGAACACTGAAGCTTTCTTT.